A single sample is the source of the 31 T cell receptor beta chains below, sequenced in a study of blood T cell repertoires in COVID-19. Measured with immunoSEQ multiplex PCR; TCRdb has only the in-frame clones, and not every one. Here the sample spans 430,000 or so clones, approximately 90% being singletons. Source material: peripheral blood. The receptors shown here come from a man aged 18 to 29 with COVID-19, enrolled during active disease.

To note about this clone: The sample has other DNA sequences that encode this CDR3 too. The chain employs TRBV4-1 and TRBJ1-4; 9 bases are a match to TRBD1. V lost 4 bases and J lost 6; bases outside the gene matches: 3. From germline, CDR1 is MGHRA and CDR2 YSYEKL. This CDR3 is 14 amino acids long. The CDR3 reads CASSPGQGYEKLFF. The CDR3 coding sequence is TGCGCCAGCAGCCCGGGACAGGGATATGAAAAACTGTTTTTT.

This chain's CDR3 is CASSLVSGGSIRTDTQYF. The CDR3 DNA is TGTGCCAGCAGCTTAGTATCGGGAGGGTCCATCCGCACAGATACGCAGTATTTT. V gene TRBV11-2 combines with J gene TRBJ2-3; 8 nucleotides line up with TRBD2. There are 18 residues in the CDR3. CDR1 and CDR2 (germline): SGHAT, FQNNGV. Trimming removed 1 base from V and 1 base from J; junction bases left unmatched: 10.

This clone has only one observation. The rearrangement joins TRBV6-2 or TRBV6-3 to TRBJ2-7, with D maybe TRBD1 (6 bases). This CDR3 is built from 12 residues. The V end lost 6 bases, the J end lost 3 bases, and 9 bases lay between the germline ends. Germline V gene sequence: CDR1 MNHEY, CDR2 SVGEGT. The DNA of the CDR3 is TGTGCCAGCAGCCGGGACAACTACGAGCAGTACTTC. This gives the protein CASSRDNYEQYF.

V usage is TRBV24-1 and J usage is TRBJ2-3; 7 positions agree with TRBD2. The V segment lost 6 bases and the J segment 2 bases; nucleotides outside the gene matches: 7. This CDR3 comprises 15 residues. The germline gives CDR1 KGHDR, CDR2 SFDVKD. The CDR3 sequence: CATSFSGRPTDTQYF. The CDR3 region has the DNA TGTGCCACCAGTTTTTCCGGGAGGCCCACAGATACGCAGTATTTT.

The chain has TRBV6-5 and TRBJ2-1, with 11 bases aligning to TRBD2. V shed 6 bases and J 8 bases; nucleotides not matched to a gene: 9. CDR3 size: 15 residues. The V gene's germline CDR1 is MNHEY and CDR2 SVGAGI. The CDR3 DNA reads TGTGCCAGCAGGTCACTAGCGGGGGTGTTACATGAGCAGTTCTTC. Translating gives CASRSLAGVLHEQFF.

The rearrangement links TRBV18 to TRBJ1-1; maybe TRBD1 (5 bases). Germline V gene sequence: CDR1 KGHSH, CDR2 LQKENI. V dropped 3 bases and J dropped 5 bases, with 16 bases sitting between them. The CDR3 contains 15 residues. This CDR3 reads CASSPSGGKRTEAFF. The CDR3 region has the DNA TGTGCCAGCTCACCTTCCGGGGGAAAAAGGACTGAAGCTTTCTTT. Together with reference TRBV18 and TRBJ1-1, the CDR3 gives the full variable domain: NAGVMQNPRHLVRRRGQEARLRCSPMKGHSHVYWYRQLPEEGLKFMVYLQKENIIDESGMPKERFSAEFPKEGPSILRIQQVVRGDSAAYFCASSPSGGKRTEAFFGQGTRLTVV.

This chain joins TRBV9 and TRBJ2-3; possibly TRBD2 for D (6 bases). Trimming pared 3 bases from V and 2 bases from J, leaving 16 bases between. The germline CDR1 and CDR2 sequences are SGDLS and YYNGEE. This CDR3 has 16 amino acids. This chain's CDR3 is CASSAKAGLTTDTQYF. The CDR3 DNA reads TGTGCCAGCAGCGCGAAAGCCGGACTAACCACAGATACGCAGTATTTT.

The gene calls are TRBV27 and TRBJ1-6; D is unresolved. Germline V gene data show CDR1 as MNHEY and CDR2 as SMNVEV (reference sequence). V lost 6 bases, J lost 5 bases, and 11 bases lay in between. CDR3 length: 14 amino acids. CDR3 sequence: CASRKTQNNSPLHF. In DNA form, the CDR3 reads TGTGCCAGCAGAAAGACACAGAATAATTCACCCCTCCACTTT.

Of note for this clone: This sample includes further DNA sequences coding for the same CDR3. The chain carries TRBV2 and TRBJ1-3, with no clear D. The ends were cut back, 4 bases at V and 4 bases at J, with 8 bases in the middle. The CDR3 consists of 13 residues. Germline V CDR1 and CDR2: SNHLY, FYNNEI. The CDR3 sequence: CASSAGAGNTIYF. Here the CDR3 DNA reads TGTGCCAGCAGTGCAGGCGCCGGAAACACCATATATTTT.

This clone was detected only once. The chain recombines TRBV5-1 with TRBJ2-6; a weak D match, TRBD2 (6 bases). CDR3 length: 15 amino acids. The germline CDR1 and CDR2 sequences are SGHRS and YFSETQ. Trimming took off 1 base at V and 2 bases at J, with 7 bases between the two ends. CDR3 residues: CASSLTGAGANVLTF. CDR3 nucleotides: TGCGCCAGCAGCTTGACGGGGGCTGGGGCCAACGTCCTGACTTTC.

The genes are TRBV19 and TRBJ1-1; 8 bases align to TRBD1. The junction had 3 bases not matched to a gene; V was cut back by 6 bases and J by 3 bases. CDR3 length equals 13 residues. CDR1 is LNHDA and CDR2 is SQIVND in the germline V gene (reference sequence). CDR3 sequence (DNA): TGTGCCAGTAGGGACAGGGCCTACACTGAAGCTTTCTTT. Protein: CASRDRAYTEAFF.

This clone was detected only once. This chain links TRBV6-5 with TRBJ2-1, with a weak D call TRBD1 (6 bases). Germline V gives CDR1 MNHEY, CDR2 SVGAGI. CDR3 size: 10 residues. CDR3 DNA: TGTATAAGCAGGGGAAATGAGCAGTTCTTC. It yields the protein CISRGNEQFF.

This clone was seen more than once but under ten times. In DNA form, the CDR3 reads TGTGCCAGCAGCTGGGGACAGGGAGGGGTGGGCACTGAAGCTTTCTTT. This encodes CASSWGQGGVGTEAFF. The gene calls are TRBV5-4 and TRBJ1-1; 9 nucleotides line up with TRBD1. The CDR3 runs 16 residues. Germline loops: CDR1 SGHNT, CDR2 YYREEE (reference sequence). V gave up 3 bases and J gave up 4 bases; unmatched junction bases: 10.

The chain joins TRBV13 to TRBJ2-7; 7 bases align to TRBD2. This CDR3 has 15 residues. Germline V gene lookup returns CDR1 PRHDT and CDR2 FYEKMQ (reference sequence). Trimming cost V 4 bases and J 3 bases; bases outside gene matches: 9. In DNA form, the CDR3 reads TGTGCCAGCAGCTGGGGACCTCCGGGAGGCTACGAGCAGTACTTC. The encoded protein is CASSWGPPGGYEQYF.

CDR3 sequence reads: CASSSGQGGIQYF. For the CDR3, the DNA is TGTGCCAGCAGCTCCGGACAGGGGGGCATTCAGTACTTC. This chain connects TRBV7-9 to TRBJ2-4; TRBD1 aligns across 10 bases. CDR1 and CDR2 from the germline V gene are SEHNR and FQNEAQ (reference sequence). With 4 bases clipped from V and 9 bases from J, the junction kept 3 bases outside the gene matches. This CDR3 comprises 13 residues.

This chain links TRBV11-3 with TRBJ2-7; tentative D call: TRBD2 (6 bases). The CDR3 extends over 14 amino acids. The germline V gene encodes CDR1 SGHNT and CDR2 YENEEA. Trimming took 3 bases from V and 4 from J, leaving 13 bases between them. The CDR3 loop is CASSLWGEGYEQYF. The CDR3 nucleotides are TGTGCCAGCAGCTTGTGGGGGGAAGGTTACGAGCAGTACTTC.

The chain combines TRBV27 with TRBJ2-7, with 7 bases matching TRBD2. Germline V CDR1 and CDR2: MNHEY, SMNVEV (reference sequence). The V gene end was trimmed by 6 bases and the J gene end by 3 bases; junction bases not matched to a gene: 8. The CDR3 contains 14 residues. CDR3 coding DNA: TGTGCCAGCAGCTGGGGGGGGTGGGGCTACGAGCAGTACTTC. Translating gives CASSWGGWGYEQYF.

This chain joins TRBV4-2 and TRBJ2-2, with 9 bases matching TRBD2. From germline, CDR1 is LGHNA and CDR2 YNFKEQ. The CDR3 consists of 20 residues. The junction had 19 bases not matched to a gene; V was cut back by 4 bases and J by 4 bases. The CDR3 is CASSPYQGRGGGASTGELFF. The CDR3 region has the DNA TGTGCCAGCAGCCCCTATCAAGGTCGAGGCGGGGGGGCGTCCACCGGGGAGCTGTTTTTT.

The chain combines TRBV5-4 with TRBJ2-1; D call uncertain. The CDR3 consists of 15 residues. The germline V gene encodes CDR1 SGHNT and CDR2 YYREEE (reference sequence). With 2 bases removed from V and 5 bases from J, the gap between germline ends came to 14 bases. The CDR3 region is CASSFPKPADNEQFF. In nucleotides, the CDR3 is TGTGCCAGCAGCTTTCCTAAGCCCGCCGACAATGAGCAGTTCTTC.

CDR3 protein: CASSFTGGANTGELFF. Written as DNA, the CDR3 is TGCGCCAGCAGCTTTACAGGGGGCGCGAACACCGGGGAGCTGTTTTTT. V gene TRBV5-1 combines with J gene TRBJ2-2; TRBD1 matches 9 bases. Germline-derived CDR1 and CDR2 are SGHRS and YFSETQ. This CDR3 is built from 16 residues. V was clipped by 2 bases and J by 0 bases; unmatched bases: 2.

The rearrangement uses TRBV6-5 and TRBJ1-5; D gene ambiguous. The length of the CDR3 is 15 residues. The germline V and J ends were trimmed by 7 bases and 2 bases, with 15 bases remaining between them. Germline CDR1 reads MNHEY; CDR2 reads SVGAGI. CDR3 in amino acids: CASTRGPGGNQPQHF. CDR3 coding DNA: TGTGCCAGCACACGCGGCCCCGGTGGCAATCAGCCCCAGCATTTT.

This chain connects TRBV2 to TRBJ2-7, with 7 bases identical to TRBD1. Trimming at V came to 7 bases and at J to 4 bases, leaving 4 bases not matched to a gene. CDR1 is SNHLY, CDR2 FYNNEI, per germline. CDR3 length equals 12 residues. The CDR3 is CASTRDRYEQYF. As DNA, the CDR3 is TGTGCCAGCACCCGGGACAGATACGAGCAGTACTTC.

The rearrangement joins TRBV5-5 to TRBJ2-5, with D hard to call. The V gene's germline CDR1 is SGHKS and CDR2 YYEKEE (reference sequence). This CDR3 region has 14 residues. Trimming stripped 0 bases from V and 5 bases from J, with 11 bases between. The CDR3 DNA reads as TGTGCCAGCAGCTTGGACGGGTATGGCGAGACCCAGTACTTC. Translating gives CASSLDGYGETQYF. The whole variable domain, filled in from reference TRBV5-5 and TRBJ2-5, reads DAGVTQSPTHLIKTRGQQVTLRCSPISGHKSVSWYQQVLGQGPQFIFQYYEKEERGRGNFPDRFSARQFPNYSSELNVNALLLGDSALYLCASSLDGYGETQYFGPGTRLLVL.

The rearrangement joins TRBV12-5 to TRBJ2-7, with D possibly being TRBD2 (5 bases). From germline, CDR1 is LGHNT and CDR2 FRNRAP. The V and J ends lost 6 bases and 2 bases respectively, with 20 bases between them. The CDR3 loop spans 16 amino acids. CDR3 DNA: TGTGCTAGTGGCTATGGAGGACGTTCTCTACCCTACGAGCAGTACTTC. Translating it yields CASGYGGRSLPYEQYF.

The V call is TRBV24-1, the J call TRBJ2-1; 12 bases align to TRBD2. Looked up from germline, CDR1 is KGHDR and CDR2 is SFDVKD. The CDR3 runs to 14 residues. After removal of 5 bases from V and 9 bases from J, the junction contained 4 bases not matched to a gene. The CDR3 sequence is CATSGRLAGVEQFF. For the CDR3, the DNA is TGTGCCACCAGTGGTCGACTAGCGGGAGTTGAGCAGTTCTTC.

The CDR3 spells CASSLYLRNVLFF. The CDR3 DNA follows: TGTGCCAGCAGCTTGTATCTGAGGAACGTACTGTTTTTT. The rearrangement joins TRBV5-6 to TRBJ1-4; D uncertain. This CDR3 spans 13 amino acids. CDR1 is SGHDT, CDR2 YYEEEE, per germline. V was clipped by 1 base and J by 13 bases, with 14 bases between them.

CDR3 nucleotides: TGTGCCAGCACCCGGACAGGGAATGAGCAGTTCTTC. Translation gives CASTRTGNEQFF. The chain recombines TRBV12-3 or TRBV12-4 with TRBJ2-1; 8 bases are shared with TRBD1. The ends lost 7 bases at V and 7 bases at J; junction bases unmatched: 3. The CDR3 extends over 12 amino acids.

V gene TRBV5-6 combines with J gene TRBJ2-1, with TRBD1 as a possible D gene (5 bases). Trimming stripped 4 bases from V and 3 bases from J, with 14 bases between. Germline lookup yields CDR1 SGHDT and CDR2 YYEEEE. This CDR3 spans 15 amino acids. CDR3 DNA sequence: TGTGCCAGCAGCCCTATAAGGGGCAACTACAATGAGCAGTTCTTC. Protein: CASSPIRGNYNEQFF.

The rearrangement joins TRBV4-2 to TRBJ2-2, with D possibly TRBD2 on 7 matching bases. The V and J ends lost 8 bases and 4 bases respectively, with 20 bases between them. Germline V gene lookup returns CDR1 LGHNA and CDR2 YNFKEQ. This CDR3 has 16 amino acids. CDR3 nucleotides: TGTGCCAGCGAACGGGCTGGGGGGGGCTCCACCGGGGAGCTGTTTTTT. This translates into CASERAGGGSTGELFF.

The chain uses TRBV19 and TRBJ2-7; 8 bases match TRBD1. The CDR3 is 16 amino acids. V lost 5 bases and J lost 5; bases outside the gene matches: 14. The germline V gene has CDR1 LNHDA and CDR2 SQIVND (reference sequence). CDR3 loop: CASSPPGGQGLHEQYF. CDR3 sequence (DNA): TGTGCCAGTAGTCCTCCCGGTGGACAGGGTCTCCACGAGCAGTACTTC.

V is TRBV11-3 and J is TRBJ2-5; a possible D gene is TRBD2 (6 bases). The CDR3 contains 13 residues. CDR1 is SGHNT and CDR2 is YENEEA in the germline V gene. V was trimmed by 5 bases and J by 5 bases, leaving 12 bases between them. CDR3 residues: CASSRERLETQYF. The CDR3 nucleotides are TGTGCCAGCAGCCGGGAGAGGTTGGAGACCCAGTACTTC.